What follows describes a single TCR beta chain. Its antigen is currently unknown. Naive CD8 cells were CD45RO-negative, positively selected for CCR7, excluding terminally differentiated effector memory CD45RA+ cells. This specimen belongs to a study of shared clonotypes between healthy human individuals. Study-wide results and caveats: Memory subsets generally showed smaller estimated richness than naive subsets did.

The data were produced by immunoSEQ multiplex PCR, yet TCRdb's version contains in-frame clones alone and is incomplete. The repertoire holds roughly 810,000 clones, just over 95% seen once, with 0.2% to 0.25% in the top ten. V was trimmed by 2 bases and J by 4 bases, leaving 11 bases between them. CDR1 SEHNR and CDR2 FQNEAQ come from the germline V gene (reference sequence). The CDR3 has 14 residues. The chain carries TRBV7-9 and TRBJ2-5; D is uncertain. Sequencing used naive CD8+ T cells sorted from blood. This receptor was identified in a man aged 25-40 years in good health. CDR3 coding DNA: TGTGCCAGCAGCTTAAATCCTCCCCCAGAGACCCAGTACTTC. This sequence encodes CASSLNPPPETQYF.